The rows below give T cell receptor beta chains drawn from one sample of a study of cytomegalovirus exposure and HLA in healthy donors. Clones were read by immunoSEQ multiplex PCR, and TCRdb kept only the in-frame ones, dropping some. The repertoire includes some 90,000 clones, roughly nine tenths of them detected once, and about 6.5% sits in the top ten. The sequenced material came from PBMCs. The receptor source for this set is a man aged 18 to 30 in good health and CMV-seropositive. CDR3s include the opening cysteine and the closing phenylalanine or tryptophan. D genes are given only for firm matches. The size entry is marked missing in some rows and otherwise reads once, few, many or a size class.

j_gene,abundance,v_gene,d_gene,CDR3aa,CDR3nt
TRBJ1-1,-,TRBV5-6,-,CASSSVTEAFF,TGTGCCAGCAGCTCCGTCACTGAAGCTTTCTTT
TRBJ1-4,once,TRBV28,-,CASKAATATNEKLFF,TGTGCCAGCAAGGCAGCGACTGCAACTAATGAAAAACTGTTTTTT
TRBJ1-3,-,TRBV7-9,-,CASSSRSRSGADSGNTIYF,TGTGCCAGCAGCTCGAGAAGCCGATCAGGGGCAGACTCTGGAAACACCATATATTTT
TRBJ1-2,-,TRBV4-3,TRBD1,CASSQEGTDNYGYTF,TGCGCCAGCAGCCAAGAGGGGACAGATAACTATGGCTACACCTTC
TRBJ2-7,-,TRBV5-5,TRBD1,CASSPTGGDEQYF,TGTGCCAGCAGCCCGACAGGGGGGGACGAGCAGTACTTC
TRBJ2-7,-,TRBV9,TRBD2,CAPLRTSGRENEQYF,TGTGCCCCCTTAAGGACTAGCGGGAGGGAAAACGAGCAGTACTTC
TRBJ2-5,-,TRBV7-9,TRBD2,CASSLEGLARETQYF,TGTGCCAGCAGCTTAGAGGGACTAGCTAGAGAGACCCAGTACTTC
TRBJ2-7,-,TRBV9,-,CASSVDQGNYEQYF,TGTGCCAGCAGCGTAGATCAGGGAAACTACGAGCAGTACTTC
TRBJ2-3,-,TRBV9,TRBD2,CASTTSVSDTQYF,TGTGCCAGCACGACTAGCGTATCGGATACGCAGTATTTT
TRBJ2-3,-,TRBV5-1,TRBD1,CASSRPDRGSTDTQYF,TGCGCCAGCAGCCGCCCGGACAGGGGAAGCACAGATACGCAGTATTTT
TRBJ2-7,once,TRBV2,-,CASSEVQGGPSGQYF,TGTGCCAGCTCAGAAGTACAGGGGGGGCCCAGTGGGCAGTACTTC
TRBJ2-5,-,TRBV7-2,TRBD2,CASSQRLGTSGGQETQYF,TGTGCCAGCAGCCAGAGGCTTGGGACTAGCGGGGGACAAGAGACCCAGTACTTC
TRBJ2-3,-,TRBV29-1,-,CSVTGSTDTQYF,TGCAGCGTTACGGGTAGCACAGATACGCAGTATTTT
TRBJ2-5,-,TRBV5-4,-,CASSKSGIQETQYF,TGTGCCAGCAGCAAAAGCGGAATCCAAGAGACCCAGTACTTC
TRBJ1-4,-,TRBV5-4,TRBD1,CASSFSGGGEKLFF,TGTGCCAGCAGCTTCTCAGGGGGCGGGGAAAAACTGTTTTTT
TRBJ1-6,-,TRBV5-1,TRBD1,CASSWGQGSSYNSPLHF,TGCGCCAGCAGCTGGGGACAGGGGAGCTCCTATAATTCACCCCTCCACTTT
TRBJ2-1,-,TRBV7-3,TRBD1,CASSLYGDRGNEQFF,TGTGCCAGCAGCTTATACGGCGACAGGGGGAATGAGCAGTTCTTC
TRBJ2-1,-,TRBV28,TRBD1,CASRTGQGPFF,TGTGCCAGCAGGACCGGACAGGGGCCGTTCTTC
TRBJ1-1,once,TRBV5-4,-,CASSQDVGREAFF,TGTGCCAGCAGCCAAGATGTAGGGAGAGAAGCTTTCTTT
TRBJ1-1,-,TRBV10-3,-,CAIKVEGDDEAFF,TGTGCCATCAAGGTTGAGGGAGATGATGAAGCTTTCTTT
TRBJ2-1,-,TRBV15,TRBD1,CATSRDGTGGYNEQFF,TGTGCCACCAGCAGAGACGGGACAGGGGGATACAATGAGCAGTTCTTC
TRBJ1-1,-,TRBV9,TRBD1,CASSTGQGDTEAFF,TGTGCCAGCAGCACCGGACAGGGGGACACTGAAGCTTTCTTT
TRBJ2-5,-,TRBV19,TRBD1,CASSINRGQETQYF,TGTGCCAGTAGTATTAACAGGGGCCAAGAGACCCAGTACTTC
TRBJ2-2,-,TRBV7-7,-,CASSQGSTTGELFF,TGTGCCAGCAGCCAGGGGTCAACCACCGGGGAGCTGTTTTTT
TRBJ2-7,-,TRBV7-2,-,CASSLWGGASYEQYF,TGTGCCAGCAGCCTCTGGGGGGGGGCCTCCTACGAGCAGTACTTC
TRBJ1-3,-,TRBV6-5,TRBD1,CASSQDRASGNTIYF,TGTGCCAGCAGTCAGGACAGGGCGTCGGGAAACACCATATATTTT
TRBJ1-5,-,TRBV5-6,-,CASSLSAYGFRNQPQHF,TGTGCCAGCAGCTTATCAGCGTACGGGTTTAGAAATCAGCCCCAGCATTTT
TRBJ2-3,-,TRBV9,TRBD1,CASSVENRGTDTQYF,TGTGCCAGCAGCGTAGAGAACAGGGGTACCGATACGCAGTATTTT
TRBJ2-2,-,TRBV19,TRBD1,CASSIWGTGFTGELFF,TGTGCCAGTAGTATCTGGGGGACAGGGTTCACCGGGGAGCTGTTTTTT
TRBJ2-6,-,TRBV4-3,-,CASSQVGESSGANVLTF,TGCGCCAGCAGCCAAGTTGGGGAGTCCTCTGGGGCCAACGTCCTGACTTTC
TRBJ2-7,-,TRBV28,-,CASSLSGARPYEQYF,TGTGCCAGCAGTTTATCGGGTGCCCGCCCCTACGAGCAGTACTTC
TRBJ2-2,-,TRBV19,TRBD1,CASSDRGRVTGELFF,TGTGCCAGTAGTGACAGGGGGCGCGTCACCGGGGAGCTGTTTTTT
TRBJ1-1,-,TRBV6-1,-,CASSVTGMNTEAFF,TGTGCCAGCAGTGTTACAGGGATGAACACTGAAGCTTTCTTT
TRBJ2-2,-,TRBV10-2,TRBD2,CASSSMMREFTGELFF,TGCGCCAGCTCTTCCATGATGCGGGAGTTCACAGGGGAGCTGTTTTTT
TRBJ1-1,many,TRBV19,TRBD1,CASSIGTGRPEAFF,TGTGCCAGTAGTATCGGGACAGGGCGTCCTGAAGCTTTCTTT
TRBJ1-5,few,TRBV6-1,-,CASSAGLNSNQPQHF,TGTGCCAGCAGTGCGGGTTTAAATAGCAATCAGCCCCAGCATTTT
TRBJ2-1,-,TRBV6-1,TRBD2,CASSAELAGYHNEQFF,TGTGCCAGCAGTGCCGAACTAGCGGGATATCACAATGAGCAGTTCTTC
TRBJ1-2,few,TRBV28,TRBD1,CASRLDRGRGSYTF,TGTGCCAGCAGATTGGACAGGGGGCGTGGGAGCTACACCTTC
TRBJ2-7,-,TRBV2,-,CASMRGTNARGEQYF,TGTGCCAGCATGAGGGGGACCAACGCCAGAGGGGAGCAGTACTTC
TRBJ2-1,-,TRBV27,TRBD1,CASSPMRGGEFF,TGTGCCAGCAGCCCCATGAGAGGGGGCGAGTTCTTC
TRBJ2-2,-,TRBV6-5,-,CASSREKGIGELFF,TGTGCCAGCAGTCGCGAGAAGGGGATCGGGGAGCTGTTTTTT
TRBJ1-2,-,TRBV12-5,-,CASGTGSHGYTF,TGTGCTAGTGGTACAGGGTCTCACGGCTACACCTTC
TRBJ1-1,-,TRBV6-5,-,CASGTEGNTEAFF,TGTGCCAGTGGAACGGAGGGGAACACTGAAGCTTTCTTT
TRBJ2-1,-,TRBV5-6,-,CASSLAGGLRNEQFF,TGTGCCAGCAGCTTGGCCGGGGGACTTCGGAATGAGCAGTTCTTC
TRBJ2-3,-,TRBV18,TRBD1,CASSRTGGGTDTQYF,TGTGCCAGCTCACGGACAGGGGGCGGCACAGATACGCAGTATTTT
TRBJ1-2,-,TRBV9,TRBD1,CASRETGDYGYTF,TGTGCCAGCAGAGAGACAGGGGACTATGGCTACACCTTC
TRBJ2-7,-,TRBV4-2,-,CASSQDGPRGRYF,TGTGCCAGCAGCCAAGATGGCCCCCGGGGGAGGTACTTC
TRBJ2-5,-,TRBV2,-,CATEGVGAETQYF,TGTGCCACCGAGGGGGTAGGGGCGGAGACCCAGTACTTC
TRBJ1-5,-,TRBV4-2,TRBD1,CASSHPGTGAGGNQPQHF,TGTGCCAGCAGCCACCCCGGGACAGGGGCTGGTGGCAATCAGCCCCAGCATTTT
TRBJ2-7,-,TRBV5-1,TRBD2,CASSHASGGTGEQYF,TGCGCCAGCAGCCACGCTAGCGGGGGGACGGGGGAGCAGTACTTC
TRBJ2-2,-,TRBV11-3,-,CASSLDQNTGELFF,TGTGCCAGCAGCTTAGACCAGAACACCGGGGAGCTGTTTTTT
TRBJ2-5,-,TRBV25-1,-,CASSDLDSGETQYF,TGTGCCAGCAGTGATCTGGACAGTGGTGAGACCCAGTACTTC
TRBJ2-7,-,TRBV5-1,TRBD2,CASMPSGSDEQYF,TGCGCCAGCATGCCTAGCGGGAGTGACGAGCAGTACTTC
TRBJ2-7,-,TRBV27,TRBD1,CASSEGQGIYEQYF,TGTGCCAGCAGTGAGGGACAGGGAATTTACGAGCAGTACTTC
TRBJ1-1,-,TRBV19,TRBD1,CASQGQGKNTEAFF,TGTGCCAGCCAGGGACAGGGGAAGAACACTGAAGCTTTCTTT